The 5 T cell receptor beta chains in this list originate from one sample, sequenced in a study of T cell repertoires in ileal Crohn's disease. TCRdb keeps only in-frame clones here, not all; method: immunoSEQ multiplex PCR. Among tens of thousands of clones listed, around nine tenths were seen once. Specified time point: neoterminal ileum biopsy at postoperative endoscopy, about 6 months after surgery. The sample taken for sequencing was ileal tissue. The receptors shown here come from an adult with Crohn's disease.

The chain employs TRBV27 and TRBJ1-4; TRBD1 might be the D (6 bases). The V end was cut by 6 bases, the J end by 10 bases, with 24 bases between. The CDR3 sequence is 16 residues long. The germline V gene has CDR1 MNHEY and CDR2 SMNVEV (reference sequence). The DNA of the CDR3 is TGTGCCAGCAGACCGATTTTACAGGGAACCACCGGAAAACTGTTTTTT. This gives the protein CASRPILQGTTGKLFF. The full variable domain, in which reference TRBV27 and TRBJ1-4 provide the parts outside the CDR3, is EAQVTQNPRYLITVTGKKLTVTCSQNMNHEYMSWYRQDPGLGLRQIYYSMNVEVTDKGDVPEGYKVSRKEKRNFPLILESPSPNQTSLYFCASRPILQGTTGKLFFGSGTQLSVL.

CDR3: CAISESRQGQPQHF. CDR3 DNA sequence: TGTGCCATCAGTGAGAGCAGACAGGGCCAGCCCCAGCATTTT. V usage is TRBV10-3 and J usage is TRBJ1-5; 7 nucleotides match TRBD1. CDR1 ENHRY and CDR2 SYGVKD come from the germline V gene. This CDR3 comprises 14 residues. V trimming: 2 bases; J trimming: 7 bases; junction bases outside the gene matches: 5.

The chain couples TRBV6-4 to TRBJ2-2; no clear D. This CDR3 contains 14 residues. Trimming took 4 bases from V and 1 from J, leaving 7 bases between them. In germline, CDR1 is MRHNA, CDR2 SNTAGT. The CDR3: CASSVTGNTGELFF. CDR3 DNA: TGTGCCAGCAGTGTAACGGGGAACACCGGGGAGCTGTTTTTT.

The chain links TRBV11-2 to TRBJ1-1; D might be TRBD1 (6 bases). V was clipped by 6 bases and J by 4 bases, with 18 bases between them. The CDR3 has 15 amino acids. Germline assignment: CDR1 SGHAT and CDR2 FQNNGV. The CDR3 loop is CASRFSGGGGTEAFF. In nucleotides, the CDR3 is TGTGCCAGCAGATTTTCTGGCGGGGGCGGCACTGAAGCTTTCTTT.

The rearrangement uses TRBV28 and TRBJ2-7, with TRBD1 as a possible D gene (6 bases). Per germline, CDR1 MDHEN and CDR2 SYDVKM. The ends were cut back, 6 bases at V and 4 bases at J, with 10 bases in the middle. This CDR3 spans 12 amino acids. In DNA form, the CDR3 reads TGTGCCAGCAGCTACGGACAGTACGAGCAGTACTTC. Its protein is CASSYGQYEQYF.